The 31 T cell receptor beta chains given below trace back to one sample, sequenced in a study of cytomegalovirus exposure and HLA in healthy donors. PCR used 60 Vbeta primers and 13 Jbeta primers. Profiling relied on immunoSEQ multiplex PCR, and the TCRdb table lists in-frame clones only, not all of them. The data show roughly 100,000 clones, 75% seen once. The sequenced material came from PBMCs. These receptors were obtained from a man aged 40-49 years in good health and CMV-seronegative.

This clone has just one count. The chain has TRBV7-8 and TRBJ2-7; 11 bases align to TRBD2. The J segment lost 4 bases and the V segment lost 5 bases, leaving 7 bases of the junction unmatched. Germline V lookup: CDR1 SGHVS, CDR2 FQNEAQ. The CDR3 runs to 15 residues. CDR3 in amino acids: CASSRYTSGSYEQYF. CDR3 nucleotide sequence: TGTGCCAGCAGCCGATATACTAGCGGGAGTTACGAGCAGTACTTC. The full variable domain, rest sourced from reference TRBV7-8 and TRBJ2-7, is GAGVSQSPRYKVAKRGQDVALRCDPISGHVSLFWYQQALGQGPEFLTYFQNEAQLDKSGLPSDRFFAERPEGSVSTLKIQRTQQEDSAVYLCASSRYTSGSYEQYFGPGTRLTVT.

The chain uses TRBV5-4 and TRBJ1-1, with a tentative D call TRBD1 (5 bases). The CDR3 consists of 13 residues. The V and J ends lost 3 bases and 13 bases respectively, with 19 bases between them. Germline CDR1 and CDR2: SGHNT and YYREEE (reference sequence). In nucleotides, the CDR3 is TGTGCCAGCAGCTCGGGAGGACAAGGGTATGGTTTCTTT. Protein product: CASSSGGQGYGFF.

V usage is TRBV2 and J usage is TRBJ1-2; D remains ambiguous. Per germline, CDR1 SNHLY and CDR2 FYNNEI. The CDR3 is 13 residues long. V was trimmed by 9 bases and J by 7 bases, leaving 18 bases between them. The DNA of the CDR3 is TGTGCCAGAAAAGACGGAGAAACCTTTGGCTACACCTTC. It specifies CARKDGETFGYTF. Variable domain in full (rest from reference TRBV2 and TRBJ1-2): EPEVTQTPSHQVTQMGQEVILRCVPISNHLYFYWYRQILGQKVEFLVSFYNNEISEKSEIFDDQFSVERPDGSNFTLKIRSTKLEDSAMYFCARKDGETFGYTFGSGTRLTVV.

The J gene is TRBJ1-2, the V gene TRBV7-3; 10 bases match TRBD1. With 5 bases clipped from V and 8 bases from J, the junction kept 8 bases outside the gene matches. The CDR3 has 14 amino acids. Per germline, CDR1 SGHTA and CDR2 FQGTGA. CDR3: CASSPDRGGDGYTF. For the CDR3, the DNA is TGTGCCAGCAGCCCGGACAGGGGGGGTGACGGCTACACCTTC.

Many counts were recorded for this clone. The rearrangement joins TRBV4-3 to TRBJ1-2; TRBD1 might be the D (6 bases). The length of the CDR3 is 15 residues. The germline V gene encodes CDR1 LGHNA and CDR2 YSLEER. V was shortened by 0 bases and J by 4 bases, with 12 bases between the two germline ends. The CDR3: CASSQEPRGGYGYTF. The CDR3 DNA is TGCGCCAGCAGCCAAGAACCCAGGGGCGGCTATGGCTACACCTTC.

The chain recombines TRBV6-5 with TRBJ2-2; a weak D match, TRBD1 (5 bases). Germline V gives CDR1 MNHEY, CDR2 SVGAGI. The CDR3 sequence is 13 residues long. V lost 5 bases and J 7 bases, leaving 11 bases between the germline ends. The CDR3 region is CASSIRVGGELFF. CDR3 nucleotides: TGTGCCAGCAGTATCAGGGTTGGCGGGGAGCTGTTTTTT.

The chain carries TRBV7-2 and TRBJ2-5, with 8 nucleotides matching TRBD2. The CDR3 extends over 13 amino acids. V shed 6 bases and J 5 bases; nucleotides not matched to a gene: 5. Germline CDR1 is SGHTA and CDR2 is FQGNSA. The CDR3 spells CASRRLASETQYF. DNA of the CDR3: TGTGCCAGCAGGAGACTAGCGTCTGAGACCCAGTACTTC.

The chain carries TRBV9 and TRBJ2-7; tentative D call: TRBD2 (5 bases). This CDR3 contains 15 residues. V lost 2 bases, J lost 4 bases, and 16 bases lay in between. Germline CDR1 SGDLS, CDR2 YYNGEE. This CDR3 reads CASSVGSATAYEQYF. The CDR3 region has the DNA TGTGCCAGCAGCGTCGGTAGCGCAACGGCGTACGAGCAGTACTTC.

The chain recombines TRBV15 with TRBJ2-3; 15 bases line up with TRBD2. Looked up from germline, CDR1 is LNHNV and CDR2 is YYDKDF (reference sequence). This CDR3 is built from 20 residues. V lost 5 bases and J lost 5; bases outside the gene matches: 17. The CDR3 here is CATSPQGLAGGPVGRDTQYF. The CDR3 coding sequence is TGTGCCACCAGCCCCCAAGGACTAGCGGGAGGGCCGGTAGGAAGAGATACGCAGTATTTT.

The chain couples TRBV11-1 to TRBJ2-1; 14 bases align to TRBD2. The CDR3 totals 17 residues. Germline V gene lookup returns CDR1 SGHAT and CDR2 FQDESV (reference sequence). V was clipped by 4 bases and J by 7 bases; unmatched bases: 9. The CDR3 DNA follows: TGTGCCAGCAGCTCCGGGACTAGCGGGAGAAACAGGAATGAGCAGTTCTTC. Translation gives CASSSGTSGRNRNEQFF.

V and J are TRBV19 and TRBJ1-5, with D hard to call. Germline V gene lookup returns CDR1 LNHDA and CDR2 SQIVND (reference sequence). Trimming took 3 bases from V and 3 from J, leaving 6 bases between them. The CDR3 runs 13 residues. CDR3 nucleotides: TGTGCCAGTAGTATTAACAACAATCAGCCCCAGCATTTT. Its protein is CASSINNNQPQHF.

There are a few counts of this clone. The junction departs from germline at one end; a sequencing error may be responsible. This sequence joins TRBV5-6 and TRBJ2-2, with 12 bases lining up with TRBD1. Germline CDR1 reads SGHDT; CDR2 reads YYEEEE. This CDR3 has 15 residues. CDR3 amino acids: CASSPGQGATRELFF. The CDR3 coding sequence is TGTGCCAGCAGCCCGGGACAGGGGGCCACCCGGGAGCTGTTTTTT.

This chain joins TRBV5-8 and TRBJ1-2; D gene ambiguous. With 3 bases removed from V and 8 bases from J, the gap between germline ends came to 26 bases. CDR3 size: 17 residues. CDR1 is SGHTS, CDR2 YDEGEE, per germline. The CDR3 DNA is TGTGCCAGCAGCTCTAATACACCACCCCGGATCTCGGGGGGCTACACCTTC. Translated, it gives CASSSNTPPRISGGYTF.

This sequence joins TRBV2 and TRBJ1-5; 8 bases agree with TRBD1. V shed 4 bases, J shed 5 bases, and the junction held 4 bases outside the gene matches. CDR1 is SNHLY, CDR2 FYNNEI, per germline. The CDR3 is made up of 14 amino acids. CDR3: CASSARTGYQPQHF. As DNA, the CDR3 is TGTGCCAGCAGTGCGCGGACAGGGTATCAGCCCCAGCATTTT. Supplemented by reference TRBV2 and TRBJ1-5, the full variable domain reads EPEVTQTPSHQVTQMGQEVILRCVPISNHLYFYWYRQILGQKVEFLVSFYNNEISEKSEIFDDQFSVERPDGSNFTLKIRSTKLEDSAMYFCASSARTGYQPQHFGDGTRLSIL.

The chain recombines TRBV6-5 with TRBJ1-6; 7 nucleotides line up with TRBD1. Germline CDR1 and CDR2: MNHEY and SVGAGI. The CDR3 is made up of 15 amino acids. V shed 2 bases and J 10 bases; nucleotides not matched to a gene: 8. CDR3 sequence reads: CASSYAYRGGSPLHF. DNA for the CDR3: TGTGCCAGCAGTTACGCGTACAGGGGTGGCTCACCCCTCCACTTT.

The sample holds a few counts of this clone. V gene TRBV7-9 combines with J gene TRBJ1-2; D ambiguous. CDR1 is SEHNR, CDR2 FQNEAQ, per germline (reference sequence). The length of the CDR3 is 13 residues. V was shortened by 2 bases and J by 4 bases, with 8 bases between the two germline ends. This CDR3 is CASSLTDRYGYTF. The CDR3 nucleotides are TGTGCCAGCAGCTTAACAGACCGCTATGGCTACACCTTC.

Written as DNA, the CDR3 is TGCGCCAGCAGCCGGGCGGGACTAGCGGGAGGACAAGAGACCCAGTACTTC. This encodes CASSRAGLAGGQETQYF. The chain uses TRBV4-1 and TRBJ2-5, with 15 bases aligning to TRBD2. Germline assignment: CDR1 MGHRA and CDR2 YSYEKL. V gave up 4 bases and J gave up 2 bases; unmatched junction bases: 5. This CDR3 has 17 amino acids.

The rearrangement uses TRBV10-1 and TRBJ2-2; TRBD2 aligns across 9 bases. The CDR3 consists of 16 residues. V dropped 3 bases and J dropped 6; count of bases not matched to a gene: 8. CDR1 is WNHNN, CDR2 SYGVQD, per germline (reference sequence). The CDR3 here is CASSDFSGSHPGELFF. Here the CDR3 DNA reads TGCGCCAGCAGTGATTTTAGCGGGAGTCATCCCGGGGAGCTGTTTTTT.

V is TRBV28 and J is TRBJ1-5; possible D gene TRBD1, 5 bases. Trimming pared 7 bases from V and 2 bases from J, leaving 12 bases between. The CDR3 has 14 amino acids. CDR1 MDHEN and CDR2 SYDVKM come from the germline V gene. The DNA of the CDR3 is TGTGCCAGCACCAGGGAAGGGGGCAATCAGCCCCAGCATTTT. Translated, it gives CASTREGGNQPQHF.

The gene calls are TRBV7-2 and TRBJ1-6; D possibly corresponds to TRBD1 (6 bases). This CDR3 comprises 15 residues. Germline assignment: CDR1 SGHTA and CDR2 FQGNSA. Trimming shortened V by 2 bases and J by 9 bases, and 14 bases separated the two germline ends. Here the CDR3 reads CASSLSLRGGSPLHF. DNA for the CDR3: TGTGCCAGCAGCTTATCACTAAGGGGGGGTTCACCCCTCCACTTT.

The chain links TRBV7-9 to TRBJ1-1, with D unresolved. The V end lost 3 bases, the J end lost 1 base, and 6 bases lay between the germline ends. The V gene's germline CDR1 is SEHNR and CDR2 FQNEAQ (reference sequence). The CDR3 has 13 residues. CDR3 sequence: CASSFTANTEAFF. The CDR3 nucleotides read TGTGCCAGCAGCTTTACAGCGAACACTGAAGCTTTCTTT.

The CDR3 coding sequence is TGTGCCAGCAGCTCAAGGGGGGGGGCCCAGCCCCAGCATTTT. Amino acid sequence: CASSSRGGAQPQHF. The rearrangement joins TRBV7-8 to TRBJ1-5; tentatively, D is TRBD1 (6 bases). Trimming pared 4 bases from V and 7 bases from J, leaving 14 bases between. Per germline, CDR1 SGHVS and CDR2 FQNEAQ. This CDR3 contains 14 residues.

The rearrangement uses TRBV6-1 and TRBJ2-5, with 7 bases lining up with TRBD1. Germline V gene sequence: CDR1 MNHNS, CDR2 SASEGT. The CDR3 is made up of 16 amino acids. Trimming removed 4 bases from V and 2 bases from J; junction bases left unmatched: 10. The CDR3 sequence is CASSARTGWGQETQYF. The CDR3 region has the DNA TGTGCCAGCAGTGCCCGGACAGGATGGGGGCAAGAGACCCAGTACTTC.

The chain joins TRBV7-2 to TRBJ2-5; D not certain. V shed 3 bases and J shed 1 base, with 6 bases lying between them. This CDR3 region has 13 residues. From germline, CDR1 is SGHTA and CDR2 FQGNSA. The CDR3: CASSFYSQETQYF. The CDR3 region has the DNA TGTGCCAGCAGCTTTTATAGCCAAGAGACCCAGTACTTC.

The chain recombines TRBV5-1 with TRBJ1-2; TRBD1 matches at 9 bases. Per germline, CDR1 SGHRS and CDR2 YFSETQ. J gave up 6 bases and V 4 bases, and 4 bases lay outside the gene matches. The CDR3 sequence is 13 residues long. CDR3 nucleotide sequence: TGCGCCAGCAGCACCGGGACAGGGAATGGCTACACCTTC. Encoded protein: CASSTGTGNGYTF.

The table lists this clone with a count of one. This chain connects TRBV19 to TRBJ1-6, with D perhaps TRBD1 (5 bases). CDR1 is LNHDA and CDR2 is SQIVND in the germline V gene (reference sequence). Trimming left V 5 bases short and J 10 bases short, with 12 bases between. The CDR3 has 13 residues. The CDR3 DNA is TGTGCCAGTAGTTTGGGACTACACTCACCCCTCCACTTT. As protein: CASSLGLHSPLHF.

The chain uses TRBV11-2 and TRBJ2-7; TRBD2 might be the D (6 bases). V was cut by 1 base and J by 2 bases, with 15 bases left in between. The CDR3 runs to 16 residues. The germline V gene encodes CDR1 SGHAT and CDR2 FQNNGV. CDR3: CASSLVWDSRTYEQYF. CDR3 DNA sequence: TGTGCCAGCAGCTTAGTATGGGACTCGAGGACCTACGAGCAGTACTTC.

The genes are TRBV19 and TRBJ2-7; TRBD2 might be the D (6 bases). The ends were cut back, 3 bases at V and 9 bases at J, with 18 bases in the middle. CDR3 length: 14 residues. Germline-derived CDR1 and CDR2 are LNHDA and SQIVND (reference sequence). Written as DNA, the CDR3 is TGTGCCAGTAGTATGGACGGCCGCGGAGGGGTGCAGTACTTC. This encodes CASSMDGRGGVQYF. Full variable domain (missing parts from reference TRBV19 and TRBJ2-7): DGGITQSPKYLFRKEGQNVTLSCEQNLNHDAMYWYRQDPGQGLRLIYYSQIVNDFQKGDIAEGYSVSREKKESFPLTVTSAQKNPTAFYLCASSMDGRGGVQYFGPGTRLTVT.

The chain joins TRBV7-3 to TRBJ2-5; possible D gene TRBD2, 6 bases. This CDR3 region has 16 residues. Trimming took off 1 base at V and 1 base at J, with 13 bases between the two ends. Per germline, CDR1 SGHTA and CDR2 FQGTGA. The CDR3 reads CASSLSGRTSQETQYF. CDR3 in DNA: TGTGCCAGCAGCTTAAGTGGGAGGACATCCCAAGAGACCCAGTACTTC.

J is TRBJ2-1 and V is TRBV5-1; no firm D call. The CDR3 runs to 15 residues. Germline-derived CDR1 and CDR2 are SGHRS and YFSETQ. V lost 3 bases to trimming and J lost 6 bases, with 16 bases between them. The CDR3 sequence: CASSSRWQNLNEQFF. The CDR3 DNA is TGCGCCAGCAGCTCCAGGTGGCAGAATCTCAATGAGCAGTTCTTC.

There are a few counts of this clone. The rearrangement joins TRBV6-4 to TRBJ1-2; the match to TRBD1 covers 9 bases. Germline V gene data show CDR1 as MRHNA and CDR2 as SNTAGT. The CDR3 spans 14 residues. Trimming at V came to 5 bases and at J to 8 bases, leaving 9 bases not matched to a gene. The CDR3 protein is CASSSWTGDGGYTF. CDR3 in DNA: TGTGCCAGCAGTTCGTGGACAGGGGATGGAGGCTACACCTTC.